Below, 6 T cell receptor beta chains from the same sample are listed, as sequenced in a study of CD4 T cells in relation to SARS-CoV-2 and coronaviruses. No cognate antigen is known for these TCRs. Clones were read by immunoSEQ multiplex PCR, and TCRdb kept only the in-frame ones, dropping some. Seen here are about 16,000 clones, roughly 80% observed once, and the top ten hold 35% to 50%. CD4+ T cells from unexposed donors were obtained before the COVID-19 pandemic (2011-2018). Isolation of CD4+ T cells took place after about eleven days in culture. Sequencing used CD4+ T cells from PBMCs, cultured in vitro. These receptors all come from a human donor in good health.

The V call is TRBV3-1 (or the pseudogene TRBV3-2), the J call TRBJ2-1, with 9 bases aligning to TRBD1. Germline V gene data show CDR1 as LGHDT and CDR2 as YNNKEL (reference sequence). Losses at the gene ends were 1 base for V and 12 bases for J; bases not matched to a gene: 16. This CDR3 contains 17 residues. CDR3: CASSQAMTGGYVDGQFF. For the CDR3, the DNA is TGTGCCAGCAGCCAAGCAATGACAGGGGGATATGTGGACGGGCAGTTCTTC.

The chain links TRBV28 to TRBJ1-1, with D perhaps TRBD1 (6 bases). This CDR3 has 15 amino acids. Per the germline V gene, CDR1 is MDHEN and CDR2 is SYDVKM. V lost 6 bases and J lost 1, with 15 bases in between. CDR3 region: CASRTTTGPNTEAFF. CDR3 nucleotides: TGTGCCAGCAGGACAACCACAGGGCCGAACACTGAAGCTTTCTTT.

The rearrangement uses TRBV12-1 and TRBJ1-2; the table gives TRBD1 as D, unverified against the DNA. TRBV12-1 is deemed a pseudogene. The CDR3 has 17 residues. CDR3 amino acids: CASSLPGQGTNILIYTF. DNA of the CDR3: TGTGCCAGCAGCTTACCGGGACAGGGGACCAACATTCTCATCTACACCTTC.

This chain uses TRBV18 with TRBJ2-1; D is undetermined. CDR1 is KGHSH, CDR2 LQKENI, per germline. Deletions cut 1 base from V and 1 base from J, with 11 bases between. CDR3 length: 16 amino acids. This CDR3 reads CASSPQGYGSYNEQFF. The CDR3, as DNA: TGTGCCAGCTCACCACAGGGTTATGGATCCTACAATGAGCAGTTCTTC.

The genes are TRBV9 and TRBJ2-5; D ambiguous. The CDR3 runs to 13 residues. Germline CDR1 is SGDLS and CDR2 is YYNGEE. Trimming shortened V by 0 bases and J by 1 base, and 4 bases separated the two germline ends. The CDR3 loop is CASSVGGQETQYF. The CDR3, as DNA: TGTGCCAGCAGCGTAGGAGGCCAAGAGACCCAGTACTTC.

This chain uses TRBV12-3 or TRBV12-4 with TRBJ2-7; 7 nucleotides line up with TRBD1. This CDR3 is 11 amino acids long. V shed 5 bases, J shed 7 bases, and the junction held 2 bases outside the gene matches. The CDR3 reads CASSQTGEQYF. The CDR3 coding sequence is TGTGCCAGCAGTCAGACAGGGGAGCAGTACTTC.